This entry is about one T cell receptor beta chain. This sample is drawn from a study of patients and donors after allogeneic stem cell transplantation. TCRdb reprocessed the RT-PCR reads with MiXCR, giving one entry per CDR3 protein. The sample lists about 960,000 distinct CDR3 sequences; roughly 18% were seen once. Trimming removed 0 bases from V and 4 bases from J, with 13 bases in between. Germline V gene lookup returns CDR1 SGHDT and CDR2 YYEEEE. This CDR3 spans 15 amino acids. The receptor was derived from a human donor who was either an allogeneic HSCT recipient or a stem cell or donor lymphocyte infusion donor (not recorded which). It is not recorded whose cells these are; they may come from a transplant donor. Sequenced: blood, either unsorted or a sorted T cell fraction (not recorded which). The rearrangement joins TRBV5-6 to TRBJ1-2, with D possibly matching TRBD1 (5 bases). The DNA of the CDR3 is TGTGCCAGCAGCTTGGAATCGGGACGAATCTATGGCTACACCTTC. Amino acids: CASSLESGRIYGYTF.